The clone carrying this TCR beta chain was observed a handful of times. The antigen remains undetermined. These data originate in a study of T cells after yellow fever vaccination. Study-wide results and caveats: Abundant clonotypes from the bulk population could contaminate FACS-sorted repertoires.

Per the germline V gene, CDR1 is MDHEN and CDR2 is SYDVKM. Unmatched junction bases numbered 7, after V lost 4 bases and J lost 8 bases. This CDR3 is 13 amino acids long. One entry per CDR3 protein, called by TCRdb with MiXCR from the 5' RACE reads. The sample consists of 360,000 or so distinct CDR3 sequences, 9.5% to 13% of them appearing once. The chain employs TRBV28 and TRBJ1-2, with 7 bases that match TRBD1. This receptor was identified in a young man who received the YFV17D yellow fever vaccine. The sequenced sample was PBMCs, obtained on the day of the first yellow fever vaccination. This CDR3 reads CASSSTGAGGYTF. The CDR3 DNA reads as TGTGCCAGCAGTTCCACAGGGGCCGGCGGCTACACCTTC.